This T cell receptor (beta chain) was captured by sequencing in a study of blood T cells in healthy people across ages (dated by TCRdb to the mid-2010s). For context, the study as a whole: Template switching captured roughly one uniquely barcoded TCR beta cDNA molecule per two T cells in model experiments. The study measured age-related changes in TCR beta repertoire diversity using deep sequencing normalized with unique cDNA molecular identifiers. Four age groups were formed from the donors: young (average around 15 years), middle-aged (approximately 40), aged (about 62) and long-lived (about 80). To avoid experimental bias, donors of different ages were spread randomly across the sequencing lanes. The study analyzed two additional independent replicas of 1 million unique cDNA reads from the same blood draw for two donors, one aged 18 to 30 and one aged 80 or older.

The donors were roughly 39 Caucasian individuals from Russia, aged roughly 6 to 100 years, who were systemically healthy. Around 10 milliliters of peripheral blood were collected from each donor into EDTA-treated Vacutainer tubes. Ficoll-Paque density-gradient centrifugation was used to isolate PBMCs, with at least 6.5 million per sample. Trizol reagent was used to extract total RNA from the PBMCs, yielding at least 6 micrograms per sample. The percentages of naive CD45RAhigh/CD27high T cells were determined by flow cytometry on a PBMC aliquot from every donor. With regard to this clonotype: What this receptor recognizes is not known. Within one base of it there is no much larger clone, and no base qualities were kept.

Reading the germline V gene (reference sequence) gives CDR1 PRHDT and CDR2 FYEKMQ. From cysteine to phenylalanine, the CDR3 is 14 amino acids long. The sequence is cut down to CDR3 DNA, 42 bases in frame from base 1. Trimming removed 3 bases from V and 6 bases from J, leaving 14 bases between the germline ends. Results and caveats for the whole study, not just this receptor: The long-lived group showed more naive CD4+ T cells, fewer expanded clones and increased TCR diversity than the aged group, suggesting age selection. As age increased, observed TCR beta diversity per million T cells dropped in a roughly linear way, and a significant reduction was already evident by age about 40. A strong correlation was found between observed TCR beta diversity and the percentage of naive T cells measured by flow cytometry. Estimates of total diversity from one million sequenced T cells were regarded as lower bounds and underestimates. The CMV infection status of donors was not known, potentially confounding age-related changes in expanded clonotypes. Because profiling used bulk unsorted PBMCs, naive and antigen-experienced compartments could not be compared conclusively.

Receptor amplification or capture employed 5' RACE. The sequencer listed for this sample is Illumina HiSeq 2500. A second PCR of roughly 7 to 11 cycles was performed with a sample-barcoded 5' primer and a J-beta primer mix. A template-switch 5' adaptor carrying 12 random nucleotides introduced a unique molecular identifier onto each TCR beta cDNA molecule. Each sample yielded at least 2.5 million CDR3-containing paired-end reads. All of the RNA was converted into first-strand cDNA using the Mint cDNA synthesis kit, with a TRBC-specific oligonucleotide serving as the primer. All cDNA was treated with uracil-DNA glycosylase and then went through a first 18-cycle PCR with the universal primers M1SS and BC2_uni_R. The source study handled its data this way. For normalization, 1 million high-quality reads, each with a distinct molecular identifier, were randomly selected from each sample. Instead of being binned into consensus sequences, reads with shared molecular identifiers were discarded. MiTCR, with a Q25 quality threshold and the strictest error-elimination algorithm, was used for CDR3 identification, clonotype clustering and error correction. A nonparametric unseen species model with Euler transformation was used to estimate lower-bound total TCR beta diversity. Using fastp at Q25 and MiXCR, TCRdb reprocessed the public reads and kept productive beta chains. Rows merge per CDR3 protein into single entries with the most common DNA and genes. The V and J calls follow TCRdb's processing rather than the paper's. The sample records more than 1 million distinct CDR3 sequences, under 45% of which are singletons. The ten largest account for approximately 20% of the sample.

The sample was blood. The source is a woman aged 60-75 years in good health. The chain joins TRBV13 to TRBJ1-2; the D gene cannot be resolved reliably. The DNA is TGTGCCAGCAGCTTCAGATATGGCCTCGATGGCTACACCTTC. Translated, this gives CASSFRYGLDGYTF.